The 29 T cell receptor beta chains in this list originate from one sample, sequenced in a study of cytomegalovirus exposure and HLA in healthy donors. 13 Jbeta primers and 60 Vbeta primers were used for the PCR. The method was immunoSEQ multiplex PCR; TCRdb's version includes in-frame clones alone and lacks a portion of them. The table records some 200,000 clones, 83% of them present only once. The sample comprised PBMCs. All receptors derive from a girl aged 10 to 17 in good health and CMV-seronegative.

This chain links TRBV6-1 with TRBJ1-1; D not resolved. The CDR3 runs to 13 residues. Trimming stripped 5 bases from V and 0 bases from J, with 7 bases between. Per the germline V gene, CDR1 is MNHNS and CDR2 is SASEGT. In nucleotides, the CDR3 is TGTGCCAGCAGTTCCACAGTGAACACTGAAGCTTTCTTT. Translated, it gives CASSSTVNTEAFF.

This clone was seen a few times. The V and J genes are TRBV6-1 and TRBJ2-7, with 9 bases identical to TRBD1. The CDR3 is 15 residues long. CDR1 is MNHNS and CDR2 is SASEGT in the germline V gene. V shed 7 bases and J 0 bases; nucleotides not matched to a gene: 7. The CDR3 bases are TGTGCCAGCACCCCGGACAGGGGTTACTCCTACGAGCAGTACTTC. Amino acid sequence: CASTPDRGYSYEQYF.

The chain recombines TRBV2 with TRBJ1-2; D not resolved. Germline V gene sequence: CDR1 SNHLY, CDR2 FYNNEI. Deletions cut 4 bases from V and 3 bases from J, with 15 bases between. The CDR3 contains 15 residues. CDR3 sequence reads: CASSVRGYHDYGYTF. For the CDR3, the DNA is TGTGCCAGCAGTGTCCGGGGATACCATGACTATGGCTACACCTTC.

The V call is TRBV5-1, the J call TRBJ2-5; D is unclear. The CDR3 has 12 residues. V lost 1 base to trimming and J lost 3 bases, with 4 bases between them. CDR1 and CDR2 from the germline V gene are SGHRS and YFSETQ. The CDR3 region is CASSLNKETQYF. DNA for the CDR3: TGCGCCAGCAGCTTGAACAAAGAGACCCAGTACTTC. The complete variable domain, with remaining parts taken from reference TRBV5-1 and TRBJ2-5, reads KAGVTQTPRYLIKTRGQQVTLSCSPISGHRSVSWYQQTPGQGLQFLFEYFSETQRNKGNFPGRFSGRQFSNSRSEMNVSTLELGDSALYLCASSLNKETQYFGPGTRLLVL.

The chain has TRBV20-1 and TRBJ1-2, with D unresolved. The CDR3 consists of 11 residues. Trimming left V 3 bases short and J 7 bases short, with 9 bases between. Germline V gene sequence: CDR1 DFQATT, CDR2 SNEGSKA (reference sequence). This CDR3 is CSARAPRGYTF. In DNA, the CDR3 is TGCAGTGCTAGGGCCCCTCGTGGCTACACCTTC.

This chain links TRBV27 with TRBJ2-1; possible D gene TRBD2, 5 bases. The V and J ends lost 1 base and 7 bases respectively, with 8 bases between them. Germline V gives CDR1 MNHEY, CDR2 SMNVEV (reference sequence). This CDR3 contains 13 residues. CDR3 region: CASSLYRGNEQFF. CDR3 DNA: TGTGCCAGCAGTTTATATCGGGGAAATGAGCAGTTCTTC.

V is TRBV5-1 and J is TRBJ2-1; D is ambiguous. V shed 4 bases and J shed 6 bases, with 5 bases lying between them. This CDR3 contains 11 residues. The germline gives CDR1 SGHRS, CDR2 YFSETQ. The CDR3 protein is CASSRSNEQFF. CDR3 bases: TGCGCCAGCAGCCGGAGCAATGAGCAGTTCTTC.

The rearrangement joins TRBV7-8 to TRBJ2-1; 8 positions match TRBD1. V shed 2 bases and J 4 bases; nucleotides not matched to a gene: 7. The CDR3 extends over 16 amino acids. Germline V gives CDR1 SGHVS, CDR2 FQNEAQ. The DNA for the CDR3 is TGTGCCAGCAGCTTACGACAGGGGTCGTCTTACAATGAGCAGTTCTTC. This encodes CASSLRQGSSYNEQFF.

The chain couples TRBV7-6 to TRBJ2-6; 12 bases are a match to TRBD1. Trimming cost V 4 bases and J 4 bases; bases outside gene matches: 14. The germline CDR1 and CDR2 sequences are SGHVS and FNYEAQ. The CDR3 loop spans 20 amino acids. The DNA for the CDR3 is TGTGCCAGCAGCTGGCCGAGGAATGGGACAGGGGGCGACGGGGCCAACGTCCTGACTTTC. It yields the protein CASSWPRNGTGGDGANVLTF.

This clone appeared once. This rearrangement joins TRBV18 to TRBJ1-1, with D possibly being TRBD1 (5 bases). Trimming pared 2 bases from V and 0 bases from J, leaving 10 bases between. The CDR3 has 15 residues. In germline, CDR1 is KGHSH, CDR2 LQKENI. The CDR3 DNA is TGTGCCAGCTCACCAGCAGGGACTCTGAACACTGAAGCTTTCTTT. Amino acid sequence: CASSPAGTLNTEAFF.

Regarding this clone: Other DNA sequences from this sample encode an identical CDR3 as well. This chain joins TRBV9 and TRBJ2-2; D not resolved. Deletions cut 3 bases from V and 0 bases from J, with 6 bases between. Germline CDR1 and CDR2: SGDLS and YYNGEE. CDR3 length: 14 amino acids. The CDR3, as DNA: TGTGCCAGCAGCGGCAGGACGAACACCGGGGAGCTGTTTTTT. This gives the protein CASSGRTNTGELFF.

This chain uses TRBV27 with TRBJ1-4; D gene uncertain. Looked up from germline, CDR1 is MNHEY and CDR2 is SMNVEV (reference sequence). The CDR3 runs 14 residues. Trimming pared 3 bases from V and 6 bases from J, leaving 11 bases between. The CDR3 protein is CASSLAWWHEKLFF. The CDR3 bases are TGTGCCAGCAGTTTGGCCTGGTGGCATGAAAAACTGTTTTTT.

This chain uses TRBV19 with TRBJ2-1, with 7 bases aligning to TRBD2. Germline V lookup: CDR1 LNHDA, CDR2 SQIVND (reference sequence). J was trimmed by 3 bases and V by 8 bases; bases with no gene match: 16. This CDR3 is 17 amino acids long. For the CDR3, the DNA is TGTGCCAGTTCTGTACGGGGAAGCGGGAATTACTACAATGAGCAGTTCTTC. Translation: CASSVRGSGNYYNEQFF.

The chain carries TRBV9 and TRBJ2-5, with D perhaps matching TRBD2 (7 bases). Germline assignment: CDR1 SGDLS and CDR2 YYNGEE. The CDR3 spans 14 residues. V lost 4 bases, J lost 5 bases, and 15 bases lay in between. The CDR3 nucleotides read TGTGCCAGCAGCAGAACGGGGGGCGGGGAGACCCAGTACTTC. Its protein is CASSRTGGGETQYF.

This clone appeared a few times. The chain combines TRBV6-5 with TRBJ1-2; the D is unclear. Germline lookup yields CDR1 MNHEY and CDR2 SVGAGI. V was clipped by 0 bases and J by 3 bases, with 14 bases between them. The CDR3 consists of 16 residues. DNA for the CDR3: TGTGCCAGCAGTTACTCGTCGACGGAGGTATACTATGGCTACACCTTC. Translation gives CASSYSSTEVYYGYTF.

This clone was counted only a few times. DNA of the CDR3: TGCGCCAGCAGCTTGGGATCAGGTTACAACACTGAAGCTTTCTTT. It is translated as CASSLGSGYNTEAFF. The chain recombines TRBV5-1 with TRBJ1-1; D gene unclear. CDR1 and CDR2 from the germline V gene are SGHRS and YFSETQ. The CDR3 consists of 15 residues. V gave up 0 bases and J gave up 2 bases, with 11 bases separating them. The whole variable domain, filled in from reference TRBV5-1 and TRBJ1-1, reads KAGVTQTPRYLIKTRGQQVTLSCSPISGHRSVSWYQQTPGQGLQFLFEYFSETQRNKGNFPGRFSGRQFSNSRSEMNVSTLELGDSALYLCASSLGSGYNTEAFFGQGTRLTVV.

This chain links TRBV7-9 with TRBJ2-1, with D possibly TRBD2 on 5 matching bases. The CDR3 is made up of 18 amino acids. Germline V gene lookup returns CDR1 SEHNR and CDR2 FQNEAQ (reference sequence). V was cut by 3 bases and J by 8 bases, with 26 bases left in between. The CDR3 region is CASSFDSGSLKADDEQFF. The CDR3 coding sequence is TGTGCCAGCAGCTTTGATTCGGGCTCGCTAAAAGCGGACGATGAGCAGTTCTTC.

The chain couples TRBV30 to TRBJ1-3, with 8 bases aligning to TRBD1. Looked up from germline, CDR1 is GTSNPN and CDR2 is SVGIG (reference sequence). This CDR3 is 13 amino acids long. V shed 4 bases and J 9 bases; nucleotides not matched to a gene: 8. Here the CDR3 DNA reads TGTGCCTGGAAGGTATCAGGGGGCGGCACCATATATTTT. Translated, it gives CAWKVSGGGTIYF.

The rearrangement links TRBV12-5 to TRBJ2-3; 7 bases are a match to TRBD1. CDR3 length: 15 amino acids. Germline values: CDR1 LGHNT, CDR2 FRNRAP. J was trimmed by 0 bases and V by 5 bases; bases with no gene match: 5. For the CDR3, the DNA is TGTGCTAGTGGTCGCAGACAGGGCAGCACAGATACGCAGTATTTT. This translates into CASGRRQGSTDTQYF.

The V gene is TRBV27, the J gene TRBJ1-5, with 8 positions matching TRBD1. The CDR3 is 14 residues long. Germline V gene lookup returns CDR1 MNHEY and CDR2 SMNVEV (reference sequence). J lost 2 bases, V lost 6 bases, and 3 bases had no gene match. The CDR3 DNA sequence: TGTGCCAGCAGAACGACAGGGGGCAATCAGCCCCAGCATTTT. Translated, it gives CASRTTGGNQPQHF.

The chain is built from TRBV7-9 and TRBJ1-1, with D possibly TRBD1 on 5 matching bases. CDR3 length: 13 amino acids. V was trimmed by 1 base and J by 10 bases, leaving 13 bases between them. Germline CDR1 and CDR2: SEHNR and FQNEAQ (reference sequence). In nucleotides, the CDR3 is TGTGCCAGCAGCTTAGGGGCCCCCGGGGGAGCTTTCTTT. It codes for CASSLGAPGGAFF. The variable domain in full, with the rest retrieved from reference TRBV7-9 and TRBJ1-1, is DTGVSQNPRHKITKRGQNVTFRCDPISEHNRLYWYRQTLGQGPEFLTYFQNEAQLEKSRLLSDRFSAERPKGSFSTLEIQRTEQGDSAMYLCASSLGAPGGAFFGQGTRLTVV.

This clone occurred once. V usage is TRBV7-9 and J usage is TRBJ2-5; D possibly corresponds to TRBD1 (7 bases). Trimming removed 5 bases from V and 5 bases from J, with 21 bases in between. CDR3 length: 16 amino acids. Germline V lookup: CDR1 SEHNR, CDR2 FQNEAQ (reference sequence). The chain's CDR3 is CASSRTIKQGRETQYF. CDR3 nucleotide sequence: TGTGCCAGCAGCCGAACAATAAAACAGGGGAGGGAGACCCAGTACTTC. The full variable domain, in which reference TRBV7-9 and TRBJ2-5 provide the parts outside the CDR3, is DTGVSQNPRHKITKRGQNVTFRCDPISEHNRLYWYRQTLGQGPEFLTYFQNEAQLEKSRLLSDRFSAERPKGSFSTLEIQRTEQGDSAMYLCASSRTIKQGRETQYFGPGTRLLVL.

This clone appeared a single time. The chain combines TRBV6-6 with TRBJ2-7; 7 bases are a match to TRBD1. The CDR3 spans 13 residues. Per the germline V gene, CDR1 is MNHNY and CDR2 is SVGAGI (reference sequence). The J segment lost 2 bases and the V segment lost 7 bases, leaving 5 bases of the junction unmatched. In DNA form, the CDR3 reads TGTGCCAGCACCACCGGGACAGCCTACGAGCAGTACTTC. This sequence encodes CASTTGTAYEQYF.

CDR3 DNA: TGTGCCAGCAGACCCGGGGGGGCAGGGATAAGCACAGATACGCAGTATTTT. As protein: CASRPGGAGISTDTQYF. The chain uses TRBV7-2 and TRBJ2-3; 8 bases agree with TRBD2. Germline V gene data show CDR1 as SGHTA and CDR2 as FQGNSA. This CDR3 is 17 amino acids long. The ends lost 6 bases at V and 0 bases at J; junction bases unmatched: 11.

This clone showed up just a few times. Here the CDR3 reads CASSSTGEKLFF. The CDR3 nucleotides read TGTGCCAGCAGTTCTACAGGGGAAAAACTGTTTTTT. V and J are TRBV6-1 and TRBJ1-4, with a weak D call TRBD1 (6 bases). Trimming left V 5 bases short and J 8 bases short, with 9 bases between. CDR3 length equals 12 residues. Germline CDR1 is MNHNS and CDR2 is SASEGT.

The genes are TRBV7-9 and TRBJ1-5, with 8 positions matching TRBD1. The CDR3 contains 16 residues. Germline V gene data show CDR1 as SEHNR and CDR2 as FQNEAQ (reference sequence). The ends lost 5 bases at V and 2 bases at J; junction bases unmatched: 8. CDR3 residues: CASSHRTGKGNQPQHF. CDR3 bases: TGTGCCAGCAGCCACCGGACAGGGAAAGGCAATCAGCCCCAGCATTTT.

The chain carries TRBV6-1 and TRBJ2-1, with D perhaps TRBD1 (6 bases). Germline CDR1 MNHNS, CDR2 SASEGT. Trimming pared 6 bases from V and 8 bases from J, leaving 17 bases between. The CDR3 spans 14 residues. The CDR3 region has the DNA TGTGCCAGCAGGAGGGACAATAATCGACATGAGCAGTTCTTC. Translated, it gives CASRRDNNRHEQFF.

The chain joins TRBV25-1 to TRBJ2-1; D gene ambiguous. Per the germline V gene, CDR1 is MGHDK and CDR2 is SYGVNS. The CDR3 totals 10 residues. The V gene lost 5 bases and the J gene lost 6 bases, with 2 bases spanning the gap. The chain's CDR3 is CASSRNEQFF. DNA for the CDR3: TGTGCCAGCAGTCGCAATGAGCAGTTCTTC.

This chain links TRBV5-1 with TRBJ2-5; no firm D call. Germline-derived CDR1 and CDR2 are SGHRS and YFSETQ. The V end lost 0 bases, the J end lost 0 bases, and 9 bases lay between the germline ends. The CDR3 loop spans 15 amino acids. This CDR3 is CASSLGQMYQETQYF. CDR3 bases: TGCGCCAGCAGCTTGGGGCAAATGTACCAAGAGACCCAGTACTTC.